This TCR beta chain was obtained from a study of cytomegalovirus exposure and HLA in healthy donors. Study details: The 130 or so validation repertoires, a later analysis reported, used the same platform as the 666 first-cohort repertoires.

This clone has only a few counts. The CDR3 totals 18 residues. With 2 bases clipped from V and 8 bases from J, the junction kept 17 bases outside the gene matches. It was the approximately 110-subject validation cohort, separate from the roughly 700-subject first cohort, to which the donors belonged. Assay used: immunoSEQ multiplex PCR; TCRdb lists only in-frame clones, some missing. There are more than 250,000 clones in the sample; around 86% occur only once, and 0.65% to 0.85% lies in the top ten. This chain links TRBV23-1 with TRBJ2-1, with 8 bases aligning to TRBD1. TRBV23-1 is identified as an open reading frame with a role that is uncertain. Sequenced sample: PBMCs. The TCR was taken from a woman aged 18-29 years in good health and CMV-seronegative. Here the CDR3 DNA reads TGCGCCAGCAGTCAAGTGTTCACAGGGGGTAGCATGAGGGATGAGCAGTTCTTC. This gives the protein CASSQVFTGGSMRDEQFF.